This T cell receptor beta chain was retrieved from a study of long-term antiretroviral therapy in people with HIV. Study details: About a decade before 2015, the earliest samples were taken when ART was typically delayed. General study points: HIV repertoires had narrower CDR3 length ranges than controls. The repertoire was dominated at all time points by clones expanded before ART.

A remark on this clone: Its antigen is as yet unknown.

The run of the v3.0 immunoSEQ assay was at survey level. Repertoires were generated with immunoSEQ multiplex PCR, while TCRdb's copy carries only in-frame clones and drops some. Of about 20,000 clones listed, around four fifths are singletons. The CDR3 loop spans 14 amino acids. Germline assignment: CDR1 SGHRS and CDR2 YFSETQ. The V gene lost 1 base and the J gene lost 7 bases, with 14 bases spanning the gap. The chain has TRBV5-1 and TRBJ1-1; tentative D call: TRBD1 (6 bases). The TCR originated in a man aged 18 to 30 with HIV. The sequencing here drew on unsorted PBMCs, taken approximately 4 years after starting antiretroviral therapy. DNA of the CDR3: TGCGCCAGCAGCTTGCCCGGGACAAAGGTTGAAGCTTTCTTT. Its protein product is CASSLPGTKVEAFF.